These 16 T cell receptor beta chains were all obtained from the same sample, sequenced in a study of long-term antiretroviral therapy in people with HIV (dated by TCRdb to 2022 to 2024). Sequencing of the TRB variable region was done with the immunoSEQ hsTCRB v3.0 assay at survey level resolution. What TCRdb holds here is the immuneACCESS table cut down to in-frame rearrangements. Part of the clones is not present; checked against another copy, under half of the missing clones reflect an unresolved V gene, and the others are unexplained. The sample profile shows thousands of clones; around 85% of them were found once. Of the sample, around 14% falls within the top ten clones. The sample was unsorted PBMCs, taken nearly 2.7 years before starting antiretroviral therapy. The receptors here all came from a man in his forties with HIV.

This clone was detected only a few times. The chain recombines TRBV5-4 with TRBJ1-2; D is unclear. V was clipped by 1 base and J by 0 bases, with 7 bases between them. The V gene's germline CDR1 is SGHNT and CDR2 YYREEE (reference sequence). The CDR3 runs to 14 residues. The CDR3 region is CASSLPRSNYGYTF. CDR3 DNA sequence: TGTGCCAGCAGCTTGCCCAGATCTAACTATGGCTACACCTTC.

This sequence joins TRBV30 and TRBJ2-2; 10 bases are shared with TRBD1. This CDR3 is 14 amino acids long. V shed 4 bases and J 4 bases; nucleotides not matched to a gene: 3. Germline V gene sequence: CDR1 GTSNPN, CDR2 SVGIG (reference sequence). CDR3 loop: CAWKWTGGTGELFF. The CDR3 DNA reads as TGTGCCTGGAAGTGGACAGGGGGCACCGGGGAGCTGTTTTTT.

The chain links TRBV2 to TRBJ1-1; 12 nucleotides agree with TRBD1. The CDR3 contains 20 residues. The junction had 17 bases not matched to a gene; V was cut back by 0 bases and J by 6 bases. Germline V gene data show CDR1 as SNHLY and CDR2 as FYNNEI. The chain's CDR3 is CASSEAGTGGRSFFVAEAFF. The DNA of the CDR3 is TGTGCCAGCAGTGAAGCGGGGACAGGGGGCCGTTCATTTTTCGTAGCTGAAGCTTTCTTT.

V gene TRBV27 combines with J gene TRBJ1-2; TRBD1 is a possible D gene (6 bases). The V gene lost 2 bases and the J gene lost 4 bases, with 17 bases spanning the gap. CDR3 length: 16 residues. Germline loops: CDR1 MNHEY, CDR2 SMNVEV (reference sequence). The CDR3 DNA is TGTGCCAGCAGTTTACACAGGGAGGGCTTTGTCTATGGCTACACCTTC. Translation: CASSLHREGFVYGYTF.

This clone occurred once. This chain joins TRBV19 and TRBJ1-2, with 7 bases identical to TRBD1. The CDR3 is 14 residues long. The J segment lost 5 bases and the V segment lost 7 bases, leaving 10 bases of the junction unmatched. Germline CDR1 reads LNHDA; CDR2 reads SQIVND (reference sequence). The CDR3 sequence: CASIPRDRDYGYTF. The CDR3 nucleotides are TGTGCCAGTATTCCCCGGGACAGAGATTATGGCTACACCTTC.

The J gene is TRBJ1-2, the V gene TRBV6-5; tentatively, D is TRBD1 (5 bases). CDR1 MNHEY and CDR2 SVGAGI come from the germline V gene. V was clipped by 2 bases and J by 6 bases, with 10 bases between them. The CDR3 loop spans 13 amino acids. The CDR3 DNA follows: TGTGCCAGCAGTTACGGGGGGTTTCATGGCTACACCTTC. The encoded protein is CASSYGGFHGYTF.

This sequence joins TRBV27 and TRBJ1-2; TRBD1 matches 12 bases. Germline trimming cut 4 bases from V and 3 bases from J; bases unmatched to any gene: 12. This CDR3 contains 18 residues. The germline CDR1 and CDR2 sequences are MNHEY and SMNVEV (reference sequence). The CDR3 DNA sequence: TGTGCCAGCAGTTCCCTCCCGACGGGACAGGGGGCTGACTATGGCTACACCTTC. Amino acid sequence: CASSSLPTGQGADYGYTF.

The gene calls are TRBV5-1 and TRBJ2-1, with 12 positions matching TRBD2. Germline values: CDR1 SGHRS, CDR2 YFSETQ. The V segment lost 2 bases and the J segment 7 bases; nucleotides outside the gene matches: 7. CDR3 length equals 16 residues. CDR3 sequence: CASSFASGGAENEQFF. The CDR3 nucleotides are TGCGCCAGCAGCTTTGCTAGCGGGGGGGCCGAGAATGAGCAGTTCTTC.

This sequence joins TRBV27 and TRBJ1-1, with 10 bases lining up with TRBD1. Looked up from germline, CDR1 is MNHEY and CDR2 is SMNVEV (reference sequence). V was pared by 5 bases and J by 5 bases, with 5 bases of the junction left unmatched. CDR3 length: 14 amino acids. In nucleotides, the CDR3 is TGTGCCAGCAGTGCGACAGGGGGCATGACTGAAGCTTTCTTT. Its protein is CASSATGGMTEAFF.

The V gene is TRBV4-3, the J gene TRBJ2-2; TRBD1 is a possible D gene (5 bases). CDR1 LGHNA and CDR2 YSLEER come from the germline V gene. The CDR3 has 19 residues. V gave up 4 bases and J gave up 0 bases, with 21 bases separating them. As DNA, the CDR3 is TGCGCCAGCAGCCCCACTCCTGGAAACACAGGTTCGAACACCGGGGAGCTGTTTTTT. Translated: CASSPTPGNTGSNTGELFF.

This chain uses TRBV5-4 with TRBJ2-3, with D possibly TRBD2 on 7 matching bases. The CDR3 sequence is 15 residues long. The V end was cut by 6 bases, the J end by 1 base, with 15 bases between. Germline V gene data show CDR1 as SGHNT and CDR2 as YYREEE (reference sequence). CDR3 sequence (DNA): TGTGCCAGCACCGTAAAGGGGGGGGGCACAGATACGCAGTATTTT. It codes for CASTVKGGGTDTQYF.

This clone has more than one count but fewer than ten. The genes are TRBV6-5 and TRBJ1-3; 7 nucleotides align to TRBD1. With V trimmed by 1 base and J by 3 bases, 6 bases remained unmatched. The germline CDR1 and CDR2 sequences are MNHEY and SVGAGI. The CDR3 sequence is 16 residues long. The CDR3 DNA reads TGTGCCAGCAGTTACTTAGAGGGGGCAAGTGGAAACACCATATATTTT. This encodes CASSYLEGASGNTIYF.

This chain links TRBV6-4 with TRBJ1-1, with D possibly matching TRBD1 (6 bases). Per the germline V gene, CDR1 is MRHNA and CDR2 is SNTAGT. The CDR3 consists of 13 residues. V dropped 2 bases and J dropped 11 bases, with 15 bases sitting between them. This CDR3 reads CASSDGAGGGAFF. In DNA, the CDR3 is TGTGCCAGCAGTGACGGGGCGGGGGGCGGTGCTTTCTTT.

The CDR3 region has the DNA TGCGCCAGCAGCTTGAACGGGGCGAGCACAGATACGCAGTATTTT. This codes for CASSLNGASTDTQYF. The genes are TRBV5-1 and TRBJ2-3, with D perhaps matching TRBD1 or TRBD2 (5 bases each). CDR1 is SGHRS and CDR2 is YFSETQ in the germline V gene. V was shortened by 1 base and J by 0 bases, with 9 bases between the two germline ends. CDR3 size: 15 residues.

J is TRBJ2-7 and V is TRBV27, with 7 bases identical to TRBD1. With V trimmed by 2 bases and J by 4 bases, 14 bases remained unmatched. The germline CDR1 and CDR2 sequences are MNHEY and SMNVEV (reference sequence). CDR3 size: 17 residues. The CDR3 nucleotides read TGTGCCAGCAGTTTAAGACCCCTCGGGCAGGGGGTTTACGAGCAGTACTTC. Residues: CASSLRPLGQGVYEQYF.

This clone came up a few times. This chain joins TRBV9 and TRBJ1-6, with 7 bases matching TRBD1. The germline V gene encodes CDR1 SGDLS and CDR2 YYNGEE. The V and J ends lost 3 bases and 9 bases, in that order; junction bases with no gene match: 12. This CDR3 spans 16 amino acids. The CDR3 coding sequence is TGTGCCAGCAGCGCGACTCGGGGGACAGCCACTTCACCCCTCCACTTT. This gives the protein CASSATRGTATSPLHF.